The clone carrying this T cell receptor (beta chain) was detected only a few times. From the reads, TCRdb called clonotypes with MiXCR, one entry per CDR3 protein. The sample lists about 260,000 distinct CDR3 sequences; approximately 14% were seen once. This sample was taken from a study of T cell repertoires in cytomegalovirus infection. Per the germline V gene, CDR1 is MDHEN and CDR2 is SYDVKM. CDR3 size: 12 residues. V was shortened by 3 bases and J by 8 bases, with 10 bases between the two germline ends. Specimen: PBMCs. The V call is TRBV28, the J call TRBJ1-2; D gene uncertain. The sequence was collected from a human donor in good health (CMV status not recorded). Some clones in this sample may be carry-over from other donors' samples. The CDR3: CASSFRTAGYTF. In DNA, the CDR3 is TGTGCCAGCAGTTTCCGTACGGCCGGCTACACCTTC.